These T cell receptor beta chains were read from a single sample in a study of technical replicates of blood from a few donors. Measured with immunoSEQ multiplex PCR; TCRdb has only the in-frame clones, and not every one. The sample has more than 90,000 clones; under 97% are singletons. Sequenced sample: T cells isolated from PBMCs. These receptors were taken from a human donor in good health. CDR3s leave out the opening cysteine and the closing phenylalanine or tryptophan. Each record gives: clone size, V gene, CDR3 protein. The size of a clone is reported for some rows only, either as once, few or many, or as a class for expanded clones.

NA,TRBV27,ATRWTGVSTTEAF
NA,TRBV19,ASSMGQGMGNTIY
few,TRBV7-9,ASSLAASGGETDTQY
NA,TRBV28,ASSRQSQPQH
NA,TRBV5-1,ASSPAGDFAYEQY
NA,TRBV11-2,ASSLLAGAGELF
NA,TRBV5-8,ASRRTAPRGEQY
NA,TRBV15,ATSLGQGLYEQY
NA,TRBV11-3,ASSTGGVTEAF
NA,TRBV4-1,ASSQMKSEYEQY
NA,TRBV5-1,ASSLGTGSGNTIY
NA,TRBV19,ASSTPSGRAINEQY
once,TRBV7-2,ASSLQGNYEQY
NA,TRBV4-1,ASSQAPGGNYGYT
NA,TRBV12-5,ASGLSTTSGDSYNEQF
NA,TRBV5-1,ASRMGGLNTEAF
NA,TRBV30,AWRPGLSYEQY
NA,TRBV18,ASSPQGWRGQPQH
NA,TRBV6-1,ASSVYRAYPYGYT
NA,TRBV15,ATSPRTGNLNGYT
NA,TRBV19,ASSIRHSGDGLPNGYT
NA,TRBV28,ASTLGSRAYEQY
NA,TRBV19,ASSIRTGDYNEQF
NA,TRBV11-2,ASRRGGEQY
NA,TRBV5-1,ASKRDYPYEQY
NA,TRBV6-6,ASSSLRVGNEQF
NA,TRBV4-2,ASSPSPGGTEAF
NA,TRBV6-1,ASSATSSSGRANEQY
NA,TRBV18,ASSPQSAGRTGELF
NA,TRBV6-6,ASSPTVGGYT